Detailed here is one T cell receptor beta chain. Recruited during active infection, patients (from Seattle) were subsequently followed longitudinally. This sample was taken from a study of blood T cell repertoires in COVID-19. Across the whole study: Sources were T cells, B-cell-depleted T cells, or PBMCs; the material itself was cDNA or gDNA.

CDR1 is SGHRS and CDR2 is YFSETQ in the germline V gene. Trimming at V came to 2 bases and at J to 3 bases, leaving 8 bases not matched to a gene. CDR3 length: 16 residues. In the source study's methods: Scientists estimated how many nucleated cells there were by amplifying reference gene primers. Profiling relied on immunoSEQ multiplex PCR, and the TCRdb table lists in-frame clones only, not all of them. V, J and clone size reflect that table, while D and trimming were determined from the DNA. This sample has 200,000 to 250,000 clones; 75% to 85% occur once, and the top ten carry roughly 2.2%. Source material: peripheral blood. This clonotype was sampled from a woman between 65 and 79 years old with COVID-19, enrolled during active disease. The chain links TRBV5-1 to TRBJ2-3, with 8 bases lining up with TRBD1. The chain's CDR3 is CASSFGPGQATDTQYF. The DNA for the CDR3 is TGCGCCAGCAGCTTTGGCCCGGGACAGGCTACAGATACGCAGTATTTT.